The source of this T cell receptor (beta chain) is a study of blood T cell repertoires in COVID-19. Whole-study context: Collection of acute and convalescent COVID-19 samples took place in the United States, Italy and Spain. PBMCs, B-cell-depleted T cells, or T cells were the source of the cDNA or gDNA that made up the material.

TCRdb's copy holds only in-frame clones and misses some; the assay was immunoSEQ multiplex PCR. The sample has roughly 230,000 clones; 80% to 85% are singletons. CDR3 size: 15 residues. Germline V lookup: CDR1 MNHEY, CDR2 SVGAGI. Deletions cut 0 bases from V and 3 bases from J, with 12 bases between. There are a few counts of this clone. The sequence was obtained from a middle-aged man who had recovered from COVID-19. The specimen sequenced was PBMCs or T cells enriched from blood (not recorded which). V is TRBV6-5 and J is TRBJ2-7, with D possibly matching TRBD2 (5 bases). DNA for the CDR3: TGTGCCAGCAGTTACTCGGCCACTCGGGGCTACGAGCAGTACTTC. It specifies CASSYSATRGYEQYF.